The sequence of this TCR beta chain was determined in a study of shared clonotypes between healthy human individuals. Findings and caveats of the study: In the sorted subsets, rarefaction showed sequencing was incomplete despite large depth. Naive subsets tended to show greater estimated richness than memory subsets.

Worth noting for this clone: As yet, its antigen is unknown.

This table comes from immunoSEQ multiplex PCR, and its TCRdb copy is limited to in-frame clones, with some not included. The sample has some 2,500,000 clones; 93% are singletons. Germline-derived CDR1 and CDR2 are SGHNT and YYREEE (reference sequence). The J segment lost 3 bases and the V segment lost 5 bases, leaving 14 bases of the junction unmatched. The CDR3 consists of 16 residues. Caucasian adults residing in Nashville, Tennessee made up all the donors. This sequence joins TRBV5-4 and TRBJ2-7; 7 bases are a match to TRBD2. The receptor was derived from a man younger than 35 in good health. Some clones in this sample may be carry-over from other donors' samples. The sample comprised naive CD4+ T cells from PBMCs. Subset defined: CD45RA+ positively selected. The CDR3 nucleotides read TGTGCCAGCAGTCCCAAGGTCAGGGAGGGCAGCTACGAGCAGTACTTC. Translated, it gives CASSPKVREGSYEQYF.